This is a list of T cell receptor beta chains from one sample in a study of blood T cells in healthy people across ages. Via MiXCR, TCRdb re-called the 5' RACE reads, giving one row per CDR3 protein. The repertoire consists of about 800,000 distinct CDR3 sequences, with 25% occurring once and the leading ten covering under 4.5%. The sample also formed part of further work on T cells of mothers and their children.

Input material: blood. The receptors were sampled from a boy aged 5-17 years in good health. The conserved cysteine and the conserved F or W are not part of the CDR3 here.

>TRBJ2-1|TRBV20-1
SESGLANGQQF
>TRBJ1-5|TRBV10-3
AISELAGPQH
>TRBJ2-3|TRBV7-9
ASSSEGAGTDTQY
>TRBJ2-5|TRBV12-3/TRBV12-4
ASSSGDRAEY
>TRBJ2-3|TRBV7-3
ASSLRGGLADTDTQY
>NA|TRBV28
ASSLAPPGRGRYEQY
>NA|TRBV27
ASSLWGTSGSGEQY
>TRBJ2-5|TRBV28
ASSLSRQGEGLGQY
>TRBJ2-1|TRBV5-5
ASSPHQGQGNEQF
>TRBJ2-2|TRBV3-1
ASSQEGTAPTPGELF
>TRBJ2-1|TRBV6-2/TRBV6-3
ASTIRRIYNEQF
>TRBJ1-3|TRBV12-3/TRBV12-4
AIQPEGFSGNTIY
>TRBJ2-5|TRBV19
ASSIPSGQETQY
>TRBJ2-2|TRBV5-1
ASSLLGGASTGELF
>TRBJ2-1|TRBV29-1
SVRSVVHNEQF
>TRBJ2-4|TRBV20-1
SATTGVTVGNIQY
>TRBJ2-7|TRBV4-3
ASSPAAGSDEQY
>TRBJ2-1|TRBV24-1
ATSDLPGGPSSSYNEQF
>TRBJ1-2|TRBV5-1
ASSFRWNYGYT
>TRBJ2-5|TRBV27
ASSRNRGGETQY
>TRBJ2-1|TRBV29-1
SVGGGTSGYNEQF
>TRBJ2-1|TRBV20-1
SARASGGVSYNEQF
>NA|TRBV15
ATSRDLGHRTSSYEQY
>TRBJ2-1|TRBV3-1
AGSQVGGHEQF
>TRBJ2-2|TRBV12-3/TRBV12-4
ASSFGGWELF
>TRBJ1-1|TRBV12-3/TRBV12-4
ASSLETAFKAF
>TRBJ2-7|TRBV13
ASSLRVRGNTYEQY
>TRBJ2-3|TRBV28
ASTLRLAGGTSTDTQY
>TRBJ2-3|TRBV7-9
TSSADRGGGTDTQY